Following are 14 T cell receptor beta chains from one sample sequenced in a study of molecular identifiers for immune sequencing clone quantification. TCRdb reprocessed the PCR reads via MiXCR and lists one record per CDR3 protein. The sample lists over 550,000 distinct CDR3 sequences, roughly 27% occurring once. The sequenced sample consisted of naive CD8+ T cells from blood, with Jurkat cell RNA spiked in. Subset here: FACS-sorted CD8+CD4-CCR7+CD45RA+ naive T cells. The receptors were sampled from a human donor in good health. Some libraries in this study had Jurkat cell RNA spiked in.

In regard to this clonotype: A junction boundary mismatches the germline segment, possibly from a read error. The chain has TRBV7-9 and TRBJ1-1; no firm D call. The germline V gene has CDR1 SEHNR and CDR2 FQNEAQ (reference sequence). This CDR3 is built from 14 residues. The CDR3 DNA reads as TGTGACAGCAGCTCCGTGTGTATGAACACTGAAGCTTTCTTT. This codes for CDSSSVCMNTEAFF. The full variable domain, completed using reference TRBV7-9 and TRBJ1-1, is DTGVSQNPRHKITKRGQNVTFRCDPISEHNRLYWYRQTLGQGPEFLTYFQNEAQLEKSRLLSDRFSAERPKGSFSTLEIQRTEQGDSAMYLCDSSSVCMNTEAFFGQGTRLTVV.

In its sample, this clonotype was seen once. With a much larger clone just one base away, this may be a read error. This chain links TRBV4-1 with TRBJ2-3; TRBD2 matches at 8 bases. CDR1 and CDR2 from the germline V gene are MGHRA and YSYEKL. This CDR3 has 15 residues. For the CDR3, the DNA is TGCGCCAGCAGCCCGACTAGCGTGAGCACAGATGCGCAGTATTTT. Amino acids: CASSPTSVSTDAQYF.

V usage is TRBV12-3 or TRBV12-4 and J usage is TRBJ2-5; TRBD2 matches 8 bases. CDR3 length: 16 residues. V trimming: 2 bases; J trimming: 2 bases; junction bases outside the gene matches: 7. CDR3 nucleotide sequence: TGTGCCAGCAGTTTAAATGAACGGGGGGGGCAAGAGACCCAGTACTTC. Amino acid sequence: CASSLNERGGQETQYF.

CDR3 loop: CATSRSTGDTEAFF. DNA for the CDR3: TGTGCCACCAGCAGATCGACAGGGGACACTGAAGCTTTCTTT. The chain is built from TRBV15 and TRBJ1-1; 8 nucleotides line up with TRBD1. The CDR3 length is 14 residues. The ends lost 2 bases at V and 3 bases at J; junction bases unmatched: 2. CDR1 and CDR2 (germline): LNHNV, YYDKDF (reference sequence). Using reference TRBV15 and TRBJ1-1 for the parts outside the CDR3, the full variable domain is DAMVIQNPRYQVTQFGKPVTLSCSQTLNHNVMYWYQQKSSQAPKLLFHYYDKDFNNEADTPDNFQSRRPNTSFCFLDIRSPGLGDTAMYLCATSRSTGDTEAFFGQGTRLTVV.

This clonotype was found a few times. This chain connects TRBV12-3 or TRBV12-4 to TRBJ1-5; D is unclear. V lost 3 bases, J lost 4 bases, and 10 bases lay in between. CDR3 length equals 14 residues. DNA for the CDR3: TGTGCCAGCAGTTTTTCCAGAGATAATCAGCCCCAGCATTTT. It translates to CASSFSRDNQPQHF.

This clonotype was seen a few times. The rearrangement uses TRBV27 and TRBJ1-6; maybe TRBD1 (5 bases). Trimming removed 3 bases at V and 3 bases at J, with 9 bases between. This CDR3 region has 15 residues. The germline CDR1 and CDR2 sequences are MNHEY and SMNVEV (reference sequence). CDR3 protein: CASSLGGDYNSPLHF. For the CDR3, the DNA is TGTGCCAGCAGTTTGGGAGGGGACTATAATTCACCCCTCCACTTT.

This clonotype occurred a few times. Without the conserved terminal phenylalanine or tryptophan, this CDR3 likely stems from a read error. It is unclear where the CDR3 begins or ends on the DNA, so no DNA is shown, and the CDR3 is as TCRdb lists it. The chain has TRBV2 and TRBJ2-1; no DNA check was done on the table's D call, TRBD1. CDR1 and CDR2 from the germline V gene are SNHLY and FYNNEI. With termini counted, the CDR3 has 12 amino acids. The CDR3 sequence is CASSENLGQRVL.

The rearrangement uses TRBV11-2 and TRBJ2-7, with 8 nucleotides matching TRBD2. This CDR3 comprises 15 residues. Germline V gene sequence: CDR1 SGHAT, CDR2 FQNNGV. J gave up 1 base and V 5 bases, and 7 bases lay outside the gene matches. As DNA, the CDR3 is TGTGCCAGCAGCAACTCGGGAGGGCGTTCCTACGAGCAGTACTTC. This codes for CASSNSGGRSYEQYF.

This clonotype was seen many times. V usage is TRBV7-9 and J usage is TRBJ1-1, with 7 bases matching TRBD1. The CDR3 consists of 17 residues. J was trimmed by 3 bases and V by 5 bases; bases with no gene match: 15. Per germline, CDR1 SEHNR and CDR2 FQNEAQ (reference sequence). The CDR3 nucleotides read TGTGCCAGCAGCCAAATCGGATTGACAGGGATCTACACTGAAGCTTTCTTT. It translates to CASSQIGLTGIYTEAFF.

This clonotype was recorded a few times. The chain employs TRBV20-1 and TRBJ2-7; TRBD2 matches at 8 bases. The V gene end was trimmed by 0 bases and the J gene end by 3 bases; junction bases not matched to a gene: 10. CDR1 DFQATT and CDR2 SNEGSKA come from the germline V gene (reference sequence). The CDR3 is 16 residues long. This CDR3 is CSARDGLAGGLYEQYF. CDR3 DNA sequence: TGCAGTGCTAGAGATGGCCTAGCGGGTGGTCTCTACGAGCAGTACTTC.

With regard to this clonotype: A read error is possible here, since a much larger clone lies one base away. CDR3 DNA: TGCGGCGTTGAAGACCCGGGACAGGGGACCGCAGATACGCAGTATTTT. This encodes CGVEDPGQGTADTQYF. The chain carries TRBV29-1 and TRBJ2-3, with 10 bases lining up with TRBD1. The CDR3 consists of 16 residues. Looked up from germline, CDR1 is SQVTM and CDR2 is ANQGSEA.

The rearrangement links TRBV19 to TRBJ2-1; 11 bases agree with TRBD2. This CDR3 has 17 residues. J lost 0 bases, V lost 5 bases, and 6 bases had no gene match. Germline V lookup: CDR1 LNHDA, CDR2 SQIVND (reference sequence). The CDR3 here is CASSPTSGRRSYNEQFF. Written as DNA, the CDR3 is TGTGCCAGTAGTCCAACTAGCGGGAGACGCTCCTACAATGAGCAGTTCTTC.

Many counts were recorded for this clonotype. The CDR3 nucleotides read TGCGCCAGCAGCCCCAACGGTGTCGGGTACAATGAGCAGTTCTTC. Its translation is CASSPNGVGYNEQFF. This chain connects TRBV4-3 to TRBJ2-1; D is uncertain. The CDR3 consists of 15 residues. CDR1 and CDR2 from the germline V gene are LGHNA and YSLEER. V lost 4 bases and J 4 bases, leaving 14 bases between the germline ends.

CDR3 in DNA: TGCGCCAGCAGCTTGGACGACAGGGTTCTGAACACTGAAGCTTTCTTT. It translates to CASSLDDRVLNTEAFF. This sequence joins TRBV5-1 and TRBJ1-1; 7 bases agree with TRBD1. Unmatched junction bases numbered 5, after V lost 0 bases and J lost 0 bases. The CDR3 extends over 16 amino acids. Germline CDR1 is SGHRS and CDR2 is YFSETQ.